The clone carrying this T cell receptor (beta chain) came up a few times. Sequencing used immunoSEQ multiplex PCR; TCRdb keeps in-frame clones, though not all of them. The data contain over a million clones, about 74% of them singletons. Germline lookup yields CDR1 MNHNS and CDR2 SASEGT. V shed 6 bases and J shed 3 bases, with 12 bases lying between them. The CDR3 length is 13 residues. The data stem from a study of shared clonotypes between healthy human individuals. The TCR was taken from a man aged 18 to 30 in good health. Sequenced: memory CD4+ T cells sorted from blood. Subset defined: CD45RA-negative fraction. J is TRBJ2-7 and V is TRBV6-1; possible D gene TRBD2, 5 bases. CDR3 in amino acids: CASSQRTFYEQYF. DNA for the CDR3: TGTGCCAGCAGCCAGAGGACTTTCTACGAGCAGTACTTC.